Presented here are 28 T cell receptor beta chains from one specimen sequenced in a study of control samples from healthy donors and cancer patients. Sequencing used immunoSEQ multiplex PCR; TCRdb keeps in-frame clones, though not all of them. The sample holds 95,000 to 150,000 clones, roughly 90% seen once. The specimen was blood. The origin of the receptors is a man over 45 in good health.

This chain's CDR3 is CASSQDGQGTYNEQFF. The CDR3 DNA follows: TGCGCCAGCAGCCAAGATGGGCAGGGTACCTACAATGAGCAGTTCTTC. The chain recombines TRBV4-3 with TRBJ2-1; a weak D match, TRBD1 (5 bases). Deletions cut 0 bases from V and 2 bases from J, with 11 bases between. The CDR3 consists of 16 residues. Germline V gives CDR1 LGHNA, CDR2 YSLEER.

This clone was counted a few times. The rearrangement links TRBV9 to TRBJ2-7, with a tentative D call TRBD1 (5 bases). This CDR3 contains 13 residues. The ends were cut back, 3 bases at V and 6 bases at J, with 13 bases in the middle. The germline CDR1 and CDR2 sequences are SGDLS and YYNGEE. CDR3 nucleotides: TGTGCCAGCAGCGCCTCAGGGTTCGGCGAGCAGTACTTC. Translated: CASSASGFGEQYF.

The chain is built from TRBV2 and TRBJ2-1; no clear D gene. V was clipped by 7 bases and J by 2 bases, with 9 bases between them. The CDR3 has 13 amino acids. Germline assignment: CDR1 SNHLY and CDR2 FYNNEI. The CDR3 region is CASNPETYNEQFF. The DNA of the CDR3 is TGTGCCAGCAACCCTGAAACCTACAATGAGCAGTTCTTC.

J is TRBJ2-6 and V is TRBV5-8, with 9 bases matching TRBD1. CDR3 length: 18 residues. Per germline, CDR1 SGHTS and CDR2 YDEGEE. V gave up 2 bases and J gave up 0 bases; unmatched junction bases: 6. The CDR3: CASSFLGTGYSGANVLTF. The CDR3 DNA is TGTGCCAGCAGCTTTTTAGGGACAGGGTACTCTGGGGCCAACGTCCTGACTTTC.

V is TRBV25-1 and J is TRBJ2-3, with D possibly TRBD2 on 7 matching bases. From germline, CDR1 is MGHDK and CDR2 SYGVNS. Trimming cost V 6 bases and J 5 bases, with 15 bases left between them. The CDR3 runs to 14 residues. The CDR3 region is CASSGWGGGDTQYF. CDR3 nucleotide sequence: TGTGCCAGCAGCGGATGGGGAGGGGGAGATACGCAGTATTTT. The full variable domain, rest sourced from reference TRBV25-1 and TRBJ2-3, is EADIYQTPRYLVIGTGKKITLECSQTMGHDKMYWYQQDPGMELHLIHYSYGVNSTEKGDLSSESTVSRIRTEHFPLTLESARPSHTSQYLCASSGWGGGDTQYFGPGTRLTVL.

The CDR3 protein is CASTLGAGSTDTQYF. In nucleotides, the CDR3 is TGTGCCAGCACGCTAGGGGCAGGGAGCACAGATACGCAGTATTTT. The V gene is TRBV9, the J gene TRBJ2-3; tentative D call: TRBD1 (5 bases). The ends were cut back, 6 bases at V and 0 bases at J, with 14 bases in the middle. CDR3 length equals 15 residues. Per germline, CDR1 SGDLS and CDR2 YYNGEE.

This clone was found once. The gene calls are TRBV5-6 and TRBJ1-5, with D hard to call. Germline V lookup: CDR1 SGHDT, CDR2 YYEEEE. V was pared by 1 base and J by 7 bases, with 9 bases between. This CDR3 region has 13 residues. In nucleotides, the CDR3 is TGTGCCAGCAGCTTGCGGAACAGCCAGCCCCAGCATTTT. Amino acid sequence: CASSLRNSQPQHF.

This clone was observed a single time. This chain joins TRBV18 and TRBJ1-4, with TRBD1 identical over 7 bases. Germline V gene lookup returns CDR1 KGHSH and CDR2 LQKENI. CDR3 length equals 13 residues. V lost 6 bases and J lost 5; bases outside the gene matches: 3. The CDR3: CASSSGQNEKLFF. As DNA, the CDR3 is TGTGCCAGCTCGTCGGGACAGAATGAAAAACTGTTTTTT.

This chain uses TRBV7-2 with TRBJ2-7; 7 bases match TRBD1. This CDR3 spans 13 amino acids. CDR1 SGHTA and CDR2 FQGNSA come from the germline V gene. The V segment lost 5 bases and the J segment 4 bases; nucleotides outside the gene matches: 5. This chain's CDR3 is CASSLDRRYEQYF. CDR3 in DNA: TGTGCCAGCAGCCTGGACAGGAGGTACGAGCAGTACTTC.

The chain has TRBV29-1 and TRBJ1-1; D gene uncertain. The germline V gene encodes CDR1 SQVTM and CDR2 ANQGSEA. This CDR3 is 13 amino acids long. Trimming pared 2 bases from V and 3 bases from J, leaving 10 bases between. The CDR3 loop is CSVESYEDTEAFF. CDR3 in DNA: TGCAGCGTTGAATCGTATGAGGACACTGAAGCTTTCTTT.

J is TRBJ1-1 and V is TRBV5-1, with a tentative D call TRBD1 (5 bases). The CDR3 consists of 12 residues. Germline CDR1 is SGHRS and CDR2 is YFSETQ. With 4 bases removed from V and 7 bases from J, the gap between germline ends came to 11 bases. The CDR3: CASSPTGGEAFF. DNA of the CDR3: TGCGCCAGCAGCCCCACCGGGGGTGAAGCTTTCTTT.

DNA of the CDR3: TGTGCCAGCAGTTACTCTTACAGGGTGACTGAAGCTTTCTTT. Residues: CASSYSYRVTEAFF. The chain recombines TRBV6-5 with TRBJ1-1, with TRBD1 as a possible D gene (6 bases). V lost 0 bases and J 5 bases, leaving 10 bases between the germline ends. Germline CDR1 reads MNHEY; CDR2 reads SVGAGI. The CDR3 length is 14 residues.

The rearrangement links TRBV6-6 to TRBJ1-2; no firm D call. The CDR3 covers 13 residues. The germline V gene has CDR1 MNHNY and CDR2 SVGAGI (reference sequence). The V end was cut by 7 bases, the J end by 8 bases, with 17 bases between. The CDR3 DNA follows: TGTGCCAGCACGGCAGACGGTCCCTACGGCTACACCTTC. Protein: CASTADGPYGYTF.

This chain joins TRBV5-1 and TRBJ1-1; unclear D gene. Deletions cut 4 bases from V and 1 base from J, with 11 bases between. CDR1 and CDR2 from the germline V gene are SGHRS and YFSETQ. This CDR3 has 14 residues. The CDR3 bases are TGCGCCAGCAGCCTGGACGGTAAGAACACTGAAGCTTTCTTT. Protein product: CASSLDGKNTEAFF.

The DNA of the CDR3 is TGTGCCAGCAGCACCGGGACTAGCGGGGTAACAGATACGCAGTATTTT. Protein: CASSTGTSGVTDTQYF. This sequence joins TRBV7-8 and TRBJ2-3; 13 bases line up with TRBD2. The CDR3 is 16 amino acids. CDR1 SGHVS and CDR2 FQNEAQ come from the germline V gene. The J segment lost 3 bases and the V segment lost 5 bases, leaving 5 bases of the junction unmatched.

The chain joins TRBV6-5 to TRBJ2-7; no definite D call. CDR1 and CDR2 from the germline V gene are MNHEY and SVGAGI. Trimming removed 0 bases from V and 6 bases from J, with 12 bases in between. The CDR3 sequence is 14 residues long. For the CDR3, the DNA is TGTGCCAGCAGTTACTCGAGGCCGTCGGGCGAGCAGTACTTC. This translates into CASSYSRPSGEQYF.

This clone has just one count. This chain joins TRBV14 and TRBJ1-4; 12 positions match TRBD1. CDR3 length equals 15 residues. Germline CDR1 reads SGHDN; CDR2 reads FVKESK. V shed 4 bases, J shed 8 bases, and the junction held 5 bases outside the gene matches. The CDR3 loop is CASSRTGQGAEKLFF. In DNA, the CDR3 is TGTGCCAGCAGCCGGACGGGACAGGGGGCCGAAAAACTGTTTTTT. The full variable domain, its missing parts supplied by reference TRBV14 and TRBJ1-4, is EAGVTQFPSHSVIEKGQTVTLRCDPISGHDNLYWYRRVMGKEIKFLLHFVKESKQDESGMPNNRFLAERTGGTYSTLKVQPAELEDSGVYFCASSRTGQGAEKLFFGSGTQLSVL.

The chain combines TRBV29-1 with TRBJ1-1, with 10 bases matching TRBD1. The CDR3 is 14 amino acids. The junction had 6 bases not matched to a gene; V was cut back by 7 bases and J by 1 base. Germline CDR1 and CDR2: SQVTM and ANQGSEA. Here the CDR3 reads CSADRGSANTEAFF. CDR3 sequence (DNA): TGCAGCGCGGACAGGGGGAGCGCGAACACTGAAGCTTTCTTT.

In this sample, this clone turned up once. CDR3 in amino acids: CASSLAPDGLDNYGYTF. In DNA form, the CDR3 reads TGTGCCAGCAGCTTAGCGCCCGACGGACTTGATAACTATGGCTACACCTTC. The J gene is TRBJ1-2, the V gene TRBV7-6; no clear D. The V gene lost 0 bases and the J gene lost 1 base, with 15 bases spanning the gap. This CDR3 region has 17 residues. The germline gives CDR1 SGHVS, CDR2 FNYEAQ. Using reference TRBV7-6 and TRBJ1-2 for the parts outside the CDR3, the full variable domain is GAGVSQSPRYKVTKRGQDVALRCDPISGHVSLYWYRQALGQGPEFLTYFNYEAQQDKSGLPNDRFSAERPEGSISTLTIQRTEQRDSAMYRCASSLAPDGLDNYGYTFGSGTRLTVV.

The V and J genes are TRBV6-2 or TRBV6-3 and TRBJ1-2, with D possibly matching TRBD1 (6 bases). V lost 2 bases and J 4 bases, leaving 11 bases between the germline ends. The CDR3 is made up of 14 amino acids. The germline CDR1 and CDR2 sequences are MNHEY and SVGEGT. For the CDR3, the DNA is TGTGCCAGCAGTTACGGGGGCTCAATCTATGGCTACACCTTC. Its protein product is CASSYGGSIYGYTF.

J is TRBJ1-1 and V is TRBV13; D unresolved. Germline loops: CDR1 PRHDT, CDR2 FYEKMQ (reference sequence). The CDR3 covers 13 residues. Between the trimmed V and J ends, which lost 0 bases and 2 bases, there was a span of 4 bases. The CDR3 loop reads CASSLGGNTEAFF. CDR3 DNA: TGTGCCAGCAGCTTAGGCGGAAACACTGAAGCTTTCTTT. Together with reference TRBV13 and TRBJ1-1, the CDR3 gives the full variable domain: AAGVIQSPRHLIKEKRETATLKCYPIPRHDTVYWYQQGPGQDPQFLISFYEKMQSDKGSIPDRFSAQQFSDYHSELNMSSLELGDSALYFCASSLGGNTEAFFGQGTRLTVV.

This clone was detected only a few times. J is TRBJ2-6 and V is TRBV7-6; no firm D call. The ends were cut back, 5 bases at V and 0 bases at J, with 8 bases in the middle. The germline V gene encodes CDR1 SGHVS and CDR2 FNYEAQ. The CDR3 totals 15 residues. CDR3 DNA sequence: TGTGCCAGCAGCGCTCTGGGCTCTGGGGCCAACGTCCTGACTTTC. Encoded protein: CASSALGSGANVLTF. Variable domain in full (rest from reference TRBV7-6 and TRBJ2-6): GAGVSQSPRYKVTKRGQDVALRCDPISGHVSLYWYRQALGQGPEFLTYFNYEAQQDKSGLPNDRFSAERPEGSISTLTIQRTEQRDSAMYRCASSALGSGANVLTFGAGSRLTVL.

The CDR3 protein is CASSPTYNYGYTF. CDR3 bases: TGTGCCAGCAGCCCGACATATAACTATGGCTACACCTTC. The chain carries TRBV25-1 and TRBJ1-2; D remains unclear. CDR3 length: 13 residues. Germline lookup yields CDR1 MGHDK and CDR2 SYGVNS. V lost 6 bases and J 1 base, leaving 9 bases between the germline ends.

J is TRBJ2-5 and V is TRBV2, with 13 bases fitting TRBD2. This CDR3 is 15 amino acids long. Per the germline V gene, CDR1 is SNHLY and CDR2 is FYNNEI. Trimming cost V 6 bases and J 7 bases; bases outside gene matches: 8. As DNA, the CDR3 is TGTGCCAGCAGCGTGACTAGCGGGGGGCTGGGGACCCAGTACTTC. This translates into CASSVTSGGLGTQYF.

The CDR3 nucleotides read TGTGCCAGCAGATATGTAGGGGTCACTGAAGCTTTCTTT. Protein sequence: CASRYVGVTEAFF. The chain employs TRBV12-3 or TRBV12-4 and TRBJ1-1; D perhaps matches TRBD1 (5 bases). V lost 6 bases, J lost 4 bases, and 12 bases lay in between. The CDR3 extends over 13 amino acids.

This clone was observed a few times. The J gene is TRBJ2-3, the V gene TRBV4-2; 11 bases map to TRBD2. Germline lookup yields CDR1 LGHNA and CDR2 YNFKEQ. The J segment lost 1 base and the V segment lost 0 bases, leaving 6 bases of the junction unmatched. The CDR3 loop spans 18 amino acids. The chain's CDR3 is CASSQDPSSGGRTDTQYF. For the CDR3, the DNA is TGTGCCAGCAGCCAAGATCCCTCTAGCGGGGGGCGCACAGATACGCAGTATTTT.

The chain recombines TRBV5-4 with TRBJ2-7, with no clear D. Looked up from germline, CDR1 is SGHNT and CDR2 is YYREEE (reference sequence). V gave up 0 bases and J gave up 1 base, with 5 bases separating them. The CDR3 contains 13 residues. CDR3 loop: CASSLEGSYEQYF. CDR3 nucleotide sequence: TGTGCCAGCAGCTTGGAGGGTTCCTACGAGCAGTACTTC.

The chain couples TRBV19 to TRBJ1-1; D not resolved. V was trimmed by 7 bases and J by 1 base, leaving 4 bases between them. Germline CDR1 reads LNHDA; CDR2 reads SQIVND (reference sequence). The CDR3 has 11 residues. The CDR3 region has the DNA TGTGCCAGTAAGGAGAACACTGAAGCTTTCTTT. Its protein product is CASKENTEAFF.